The 32 T cell receptor beta chains presented below share a single source sample, sequenced in a study of regulatory T cells in long-lasting Graves disease. For TCR beta, libraries came from iRepertoire HTBI primers and Arm-PCR of CDR3 regions. MiXCR, applied by TCRdb to the multiplex PCR reads, yields one record per CDR3 protein. The table records 700,000 or so distinct CDR3 sequences, roughly 30% of them present only once. Time point of the sample: persistent/refractory GD, antithyroid drugs over 5 years with positive TRAb. Scientists built the TCR library using RNA that was extracted from PBMCs. Material: peripheral blood mononuclear cells (PBMCs), obtained when the disease was refractory, from a patient treated with antithyroid drugs. These receptors all stem from a female donor with Graves disease.

This clonotype has at least ten counts. As DNA, the CDR3 is TGTGCCAGCAGCCACAGGGGGCAGGAGACCCAGTACTTC. Its protein product is CASSHRGQETQYF. The V and J genes are TRBV7-3 and TRBJ2-5; 9 bases are shared with TRBD1. Germline-derived CDR1 and CDR2 are SGHTA and FQGTGA. CDR3 length: 13 amino acids. V shed 5 bases and J 5 bases; nucleotides not matched to a gene: 3.

The chain joins TRBV5-1 to TRBJ1-5; D may be TRBD1 (5 bases). The CDR3 contains 14 residues. Germline V gives CDR1 SGHRS, CDR2 YFSETQ. The V end was cut by 0 bases, the J end by 10 bases, with 14 bases between. CDR3 sequence (DNA): TGCGCCAGCAGCTTGGACCTGGGGGTTCGTCCCCAGCATTTT. It translates to CASSLDLGVRPQHF.

The chain joins TRBV7-6 to TRBJ1-1, with D unclear. CDR1 and CDR2 (germline): SGHVS, FNYEAQ. The CDR3 sequence is 16 residues long. The V gene lost 2 bases and the J gene lost 1 base, with 14 bases spanning the gap. The CDR3 sequence: CASSLFPDGPNTEAFF. The CDR3 nucleotides are TGTGCCAGCAGCTTATTTCCTGACGGACCGAACACTGAAGCTTTCTTT. The full variable domain, its missing parts supplied by reference TRBV7-6 and TRBJ1-1, is GAGVSQSPRYKVTKRGQDVALRCDPISGHVSLYWYRQALGQGPEFLTYFNYEAQQDKSGLPNDRFSAERPEGSISTLTIQRTEQRDSAMYRCASSLFPDGPNTEAFFGQGTRLTVV.

The CDR3 spells CSVERTLNGGYTF. DNA of the CDR3: TGCAGCGTGGAGCGGACTCTAAACGGTGGCTACACCTTC. V and J are TRBV29-1 and TRBJ1-2, with no clear D. Trimming removed 6 bases at V and 7 bases at J, with 18 bases between. This CDR3 region has 13 residues. In germline, CDR1 is SQVTM, CDR2 ANQGSEA.

V and J are TRBV3-1 and TRBJ2-5; no definite D call. V was shortened by 5 bases and J by 1 base, with 17 bases between the two germline ends. The CDR3 length is 16 residues. Germline-derived CDR1 and CDR2 are LGHDT and YNNKEL (reference sequence). The CDR3 sequence: CASSGFMEALQETQYF. The DNA of the CDR3 is TGTGCCAGCAGCGGCTTTATGGAAGCGCTCCAAGAGACCCAGTACTTC.

The CDR3 spells CASSLEPGSEAFF. For the CDR3, the DNA is TGTGCCAGCAGCTTAGAGCCTGGCAGTGAAGCTTTCTTT. This chain connects TRBV7-3 to TRBJ1-1, with D unresolved. Germline CDR1 SGHTA, CDR2 FQGTGA. V dropped 2 bases and J dropped 7 bases, with 11 bases sitting between them. There are 13 residues in the CDR3.

This chain connects TRBV2 to TRBJ1-4, with a possible D match to TRBD1 (5 bases). Germline CDR1 is SNHLY and CDR2 is FYNNEI. V was cut by 7 bases and J by 12 bases, with 18 bases left in between. CDR3 length equals 13 residues. CDR3 region: CASNPGPSLELFF. The CDR3 DNA sequence: TGTGCCAGCAACCCGGGACCGAGCCTGGAACTGTTTTTT.

The J gene is TRBJ1-1, the V gene TRBV29-1; D not certain. CDR3 length: 13 residues. Trimming stripped 4 bases from V and 1 base from J, with 10 bases between. Germline V gene data show CDR1 as SQVTM and CDR2 as ANQGSEA. This chain's CDR3 is CSVAVGSNTEAFF. The CDR3 nucleotides read TGCAGCGTTGCGGTGGGATCGAACACTGAAGCTTTCTTT.

The chain couples TRBV20-1 to TRBJ2-2; D is unclear. V gave up 1 base and J gave up 1 base, with 4 bases separating them. Germline V lookup: CDR1 DFQATT, CDR2 SNEGSKA (reference sequence). The CDR3 length is 13 residues. The DNA for the CDR3 is TGCAGTGCTAGAGGACAGAACACCGGGGAGCTGTTTTTT. This sequence encodes CSARGQNTGELFF.

This clonotype was seen a few times. V and J are TRBV29-1 and TRBJ2-5; D not certain. Germline loops: CDR1 SQVTM, CDR2 ANQGSEA. The ends were cut back, 4 bases at V and 2 bases at J, with 8 bases in the middle. The CDR3 has 12 amino acids. CDR3 residues: CSVGSQQETQYF. As DNA, the CDR3 is TGCAGCGTTGGGTCCCAACAAGAGACCCAGTACTTC.

This clonotype was seen repeatedly, ten times or more. The chain recombines TRBV2 with TRBJ2-2; D gene ambiguous. V lost 1 base, J lost 5 bases, and 2 bases lay in between. Germline assignment: CDR1 SNHLY and CDR2 FYNNEI. The length of the CDR3 is 12 residues. This CDR3 reads CASSEGTGELFF. CDR3 nucleotides: TGTGCCAGCAGTGAAGGGACCGGGGAGCTGTTTTTT.

This chain joins TRBV25-1 and TRBJ1-1, with D uncertain. Germline values: CDR1 MGHDK, CDR2 SYGVNS. The CDR3 totals 17 residues. Trimming pared 6 bases from V and 0 bases from J, leaving 20 bases between. CDR3 nucleotide sequence: TGTGCCAGCAGGGACGCAAGGAAACGAGGCATGAACACTGAAGCTTTCTTT. This encodes CASRDARKRGMNTEAFF.

The table lists this clonotype with many counts. The rearrangement uses TRBV6-5 and TRBJ1-5, with a weak D call TRBD1 (6 bases). Trimming removed 2 bases at V and 0 bases at J, with 8 bases between. Germline V lookup: CDR1 MNHEY, CDR2 SVGAGI. CDR3 length: 15 amino acids. Here the CDR3 DNA reads TGTGCCAGCAGTTACGGGACACTTAGCAATCAGCCCCAGCATTTT. Encoded protein: CASSYGTLSNQPQHF.

In regard to this clonotype: The conserved phenylalanine or tryptophan normally closing the CDR3 is absent here, so this likely arose from a read error. The V gene is TRBV4-1, the J gene TRBJ2-5; perhaps TRBD2 as D (6 bases). Trimming cost V 1 base and J 4 bases, with 10 bases left between them. This CDR3 is built from 14 residues. Per the germline V gene, CDR1 is MGHRA and CDR2 is YSYEKL. CDR3 region: CASSQALALETQYI. The CDR3 bases are TGCGCCAGCAGCCAAGCACTAGCATTAGAGACCCAGTACATC.

CDR3 nucleotides: TGTGCCAGCAGCCTTGTGGGACAGGGGACCACTGAAGCTTTCTTT. It codes for CASSLVGQGTTEAFF. The chain couples TRBV28 to TRBJ1-1; 10 nucleotides match TRBD1. With V trimmed by 6 bases and J by 4 bases, 8 bases remained unmatched. CDR1 is MDHEN, CDR2 SYDVKM, per germline. The CDR3 sequence is 15 residues long.

This chain uses TRBV29-1 with TRBJ1-1; D perhaps matches TRBD1 (5 bases). This CDR3 region has 15 residues. The germline gives CDR1 SQVTM, CDR2 ANQGSEA. Trimming took 4 bases from V and 7 from J, leaving 22 bases between them. Here the CDR3 DNA reads TGCAGCGTTGGCACCCTAGAGGGACCGGAGAGTGAAGCTTTCTTT. Amino acid sequence: CSVGTLEGPESEAFF.

The chain joins TRBV12-3 or TRBV12-4 to TRBJ1-3, with D maybe TRBD1 (5 bases). With 6 bases removed from V and 0 bases from J, the gap between germline ends came to 15 bases. The CDR3 loop spans 16 amino acids. CDR3 in amino acids: CASSVAGQGSGNTIYF. The CDR3 DNA reads as TGTGCCAGCAGCGTAGCGGGTCAGGGCTCTGGAAACACCATATATTTT.

This clonotype has a count of ten or more. The chain is built from TRBV20-1 and TRBJ2-5; TRBD2 aligns across 11 bases. Germline assignment: CDR1 DFQATT and CDR2 SNEGSKA (reference sequence). The J segment lost 4 bases and the V segment lost 4 bases, leaving 5 bases of the junction unmatched. CDR3 length equals 14 residues. Here the CDR3 reads CSATPGTSGETQYF. For the CDR3, the DNA is TGCAGTGCTACGCCCGGGACTAGCGGAGAGACCCAGTACTTC.

There are many counts of this clonotype. The rearrangement joins TRBV18 to TRBJ2-7, with no clear D. The germline V gene encodes CDR1 KGHSH and CDR2 LQKENI. The CDR3 is 11 residues long. The germline V and J ends were trimmed by 8 bases and 6 bases, with 11 bases remaining between them. Here the CDR3 DNA reads TGTGCCAGCAGCTCCCCCGGCGAGCAGTACTTC. Protein: CASSSPGEQYF.

This clonotype was detected ten times or more. The rearrangement links TRBV2 to TRBJ2-7; 7 bases are shared with TRBD1. There are 14 residues in the CDR3. Unmatched junction bases numbered 12, after V lost 6 bases and J lost 7 bases. Germline values: CDR1 SNHLY, CDR2 FYNNEI. CDR3 DNA sequence: TGTGCCAGCAGAGGGGACAGACCATTAAAAGAGCAGTACTTC. Encoded protein: CASRGDRPLKEQYF.

This clonotype showed up many times. The J gene is TRBJ1-2, the V gene TRBV2; D not resolved. Germline V gene data show CDR1 as SNHLY and CDR2 as FYNNEI. V was clipped by 2 bases and J by 0 bases, with 4 bases between them. The CDR3 length is 13 residues. The CDR3 spells CASSERTNYGYTF. DNA of the CDR3: TGTGCCAGCAGTGAACGTACTAACTATGGCTACACCTTC. The full variable domain, in which reference TRBV2 and TRBJ1-2 provide the parts outside the CDR3, is EPEVTQTPSHQVTQMGQEVILRCVPISNHLYFYWYRQILGQKVEFLVSFYNNEISEKSEIFDDQFSVERPDGSNFTLKIRSTKLEDSAMYFCASSERTNYGYTFGSGTRLTVV.

The CDR3 DNA reads TGTGCCTGGGGTTTAGAGACCCAGTACTTC. It is translated as CAWGLETQYF. The chain couples TRBV30 to TRBJ2-5; no clear D gene. Germline assignment: CDR1 GTSNPN and CDR2 SVGIG (reference sequence). There are 10 residues in the CDR3. V was cut by 5 bases and J by 4 bases, with 5 bases left in between.

The chain combines TRBV30 with TRBJ2-7, with D unresolved. The germline V and J ends were trimmed by 0 bases and 4 bases, with 10 bases remaining between them. The CDR3 is made up of 13 amino acids. Looked up from germline, CDR1 is GTSNPN and CDR2 is SVGIG (reference sequence). The CDR3 bases are TGTGCCTGGAGTGTACTCCCCGCATACGAGCAGTACTTC. Translating it yields CAWSVLPAYEQYF. Looking up the rest from reference TRBV30 and TRBJ2-7 gives the full variable domain: SQTIHQWPATLVQPVGSPLSLECTVEGTSNPNLYWYRQAAGRGLQLLFYSVGIGQISSEVPQNLSASRPQDRQFILSSKKLLLSDSGFYLCAWSVLPAYEQYFGPGTRLTVT.

This clonotype appeared a few times. The chain links TRBV20-1 to TRBJ2-7; TRBD1 matches 10 bases. Trimming removed 2 bases from V and 4 bases from J; junction bases left unmatched: 8. CDR3 size: 15 residues. Germline V lookup: CDR1 DFQATT, CDR2 SNEGSKA (reference sequence). The CDR3, as DNA: TGCAGTGCTAGACCCCCGGGACAGGGGAGGTACGAGCAGTACTTC. It is translated as CSARPPGQGRYEQYF.

The chain recombines TRBV19 with TRBJ1-1; no reliable D call. CDR3 length: 14 amino acids. Germline V gives CDR1 LNHDA, CDR2 SQIVND (reference sequence). CDR3 nucleotides: TGTGCTACAGTAGACGGGATTCTGGGGACTGAAGCTTTCTTT. Translating it yields CATVDGILGTEAFF.

This clonotype was recorded many times. The V call is TRBV28, the J call TRBJ1-2, with a tentative D call TRBD1 (6 bases). This CDR3 spans 14 amino acids. V was shortened by 7 bases and J by 8 bases, with 20 bases between the two germline ends. Germline values: CDR1 MDHEN, CDR2 SYDVKM. CDR3: CASKEQGGDLGYTF. Written as DNA, the CDR3 is TGTGCCAGCAAAGAACAGGGCGGAGATTTGGGCTACACCTTC.

The genes are TRBV19 and TRBJ1-2; tentatively, D is TRBD1 (6 bases). The germline CDR1 and CDR2 sequences are LNHDA and SQIVND (reference sequence). Deletions cut 2 bases from V and 3 bases from J, with 16 bases between. This CDR3 is 16 amino acids long. The CDR3 protein is CASSIRNRGAHYGYTF. The CDR3 DNA reads TGTGCCAGTAGTATAAGAAACCGGGGGGCTCACTATGGCTACACCTTC.

The chain employs TRBV10-3 and TRBJ2-7; TRBD1 matches 8 bases. V lost 3 bases to trimming and J lost 4 bases; unmatched junction nucleotides: 5. This CDR3 region has 14 residues. The V gene's germline CDR1 is ENHRY and CDR2 SYGVKD. CDR3 residues: CAISDGQGRYEQYF. In DNA form, the CDR3 reads TGTGCCATCAGTGACGGACAGGGTCGGTACGAGCAGTACTTC.

This clonotype turned up a few times. The chain employs TRBV19 and TRBJ1-2, with D maybe TRBD1 (6 bases). This CDR3 is 13 amino acids long. The V end was cut by 8 bases, the J end by 10 bases, with 20 bases between. Germline V gives CDR1 LNHDA, CDR2 SQIVND (reference sequence). CDR3 protein: CASGVRQARDYTF. In DNA form, the CDR3 reads TGTGCCAGTGGCGTAAGACAGGCGAGGGACTACACCTTC.

V usage is TRBV20-1 and J usage is TRBJ1-6, with D possibly TRBD1 on 6 matching bases. Between the trimmed V and J ends, which lost 2 bases and 5 bases, there was a span of 22 bases. CDR1 DFQATT and CDR2 SNEGSKA come from the germline V gene (reference sequence). The CDR3 has 18 amino acids. Written as DNA, the CDR3 is TGCAGTGCTAGACTTCACCCGCCAGGGGCGTCCCATAATTCACCCCTCCACTTT. This encodes CSARLHPPGASHNSPLHF.

This clonotype was counted ten times or more. The chain links TRBV12-5 to TRBJ1-5; D is possibly TRBD1 (5 bases). Germline CDR1 is LGHNT and CDR2 is FRNRAP. Trimming stripped 1 base from V and 0 bases from J, with 7 bases between. CDR3 length: 15 amino acids. The CDR3 protein is CASGLEGYSNQPQHF. As DNA, the CDR3 is TGTGCTAGTGGTTTGGAGGGGTATAGCAATCAGCCCCAGCATTTT.

This chain joins TRBV6-1 and TRBJ1-3, with D tentatively TRBD1 (6 bases). Trimming pared 5 bases from V and 0 bases from J, leaving 14 bases between. Germline V lookup: CDR1 MNHNS, CDR2 SASEGT. This CDR3 is built from 16 residues. In DNA form, the CDR3 reads TGTGCCAGCAGTCTATACCAGGGGAACTCTGGAAACACCATATATTTT. It is translated as CASSLYQGNSGNTIYF.